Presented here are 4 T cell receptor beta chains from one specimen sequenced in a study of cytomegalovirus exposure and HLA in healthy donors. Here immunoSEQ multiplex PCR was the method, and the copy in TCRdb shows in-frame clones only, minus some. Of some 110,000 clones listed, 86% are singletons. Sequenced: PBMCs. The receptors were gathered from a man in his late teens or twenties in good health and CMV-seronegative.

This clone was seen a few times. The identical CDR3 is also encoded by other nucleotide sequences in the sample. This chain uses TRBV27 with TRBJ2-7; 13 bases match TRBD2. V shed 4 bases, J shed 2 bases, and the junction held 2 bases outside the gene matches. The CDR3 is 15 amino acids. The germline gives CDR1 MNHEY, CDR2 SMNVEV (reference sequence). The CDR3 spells CASSSGTSGAYEQYF. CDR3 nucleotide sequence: TGTGCCAGCAGTTCAGGGACTAGCGGGGCCTACGAGCAGTACTTC.

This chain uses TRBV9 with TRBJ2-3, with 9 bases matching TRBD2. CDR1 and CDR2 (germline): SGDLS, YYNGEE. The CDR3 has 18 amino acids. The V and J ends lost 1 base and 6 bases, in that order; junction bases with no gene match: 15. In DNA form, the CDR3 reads TGTGCCAGCAGCGTAAAAGAAGGCGGGGGGGCCTCTTGGGATACGCAGTATTTT. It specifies CASSVKEGGGASWDTQYF.

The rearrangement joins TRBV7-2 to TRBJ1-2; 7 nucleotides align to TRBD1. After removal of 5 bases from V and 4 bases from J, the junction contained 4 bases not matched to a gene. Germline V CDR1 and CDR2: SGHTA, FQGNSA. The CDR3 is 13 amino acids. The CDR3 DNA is TGTGCCAGCAGCCCCCGGGACAGCTATGGCTACACCTTC. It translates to CASSPRDSYGYTF.

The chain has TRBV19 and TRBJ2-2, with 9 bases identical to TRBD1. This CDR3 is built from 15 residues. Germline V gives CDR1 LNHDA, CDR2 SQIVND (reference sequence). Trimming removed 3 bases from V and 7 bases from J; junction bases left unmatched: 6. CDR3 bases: TGTGCCAGTAGTATGGGACAGGGCATAGGCGGGGAGCTGTTTTTT. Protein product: CASSMGQGIGGELFF.